This T cell receptor (beta chain) is drawn from a study of blood T cell repertoires in COVID-19. For the study at large: Sources were T cells, B-cell-depleted T cells, or PBMCs; the material itself was cDNA or gDNA.

Germline V lookup: CDR1 ENHRY, CDR2 SYGVKD. The CDR3 is made up of 15 amino acids. The V end lost 7 bases, the J end lost 2 bases, and 17 bases lay between the germline ends. Original data processing: The authors estimated nucleated cell counts from reference gene primer amplification. The protocol was immunoSEQ multiplex PCR, while the TCRdb copy is restricted to in-frame clones and leaves out a portion. V and J calls and clone size are copied from that table; D and trimming were computed from the DNA. Of around 150,000 clones listed, 65% to 90% are singletons. The rearrangement links TRBV10-3 to TRBJ1-1, with D possibly being TRBD1 (6 bases). What was sequenced was peripheral blood. The TCR was taken from a man aged 65-85 years with acute or convalescent COVID-19. The CDR3 loop reads CAIKAGRGYNTEAFF. CDR3 nucleotides: TGTGCCATCAAGGCCGGCAGGGGATACAACACTGAAGCTTTCTTT.